A selection of T cell receptor beta chains follows, all from one sample in a study of blood T cell repertoires in COVID-19. TCRdb's copy holds only in-frame clones and misses some; the assay was immunoSEQ multiplex PCR. The table records roughly 410,000 clones, more than 70% of them present only once. The sample taken for sequencing was peripheral blood. These receptors were taken from a man aged 35-49 years with acute or convalescent COVID-19. Each CDR3 is given with its conserved first and last residue. D genes are given only for firm matches. Clone size is given for some rows only: seen once, a few or many times, or a class if the clone is expanded.

>.|TRBV3-1/TRBV3-2|TRBJ1-2|few
CASSYRTDGYTF
TGTGCCAGCAGCTACAGGACGGATGGCTACACCTTC
>TRBD2|TRBV7-6|TRBJ2-1|.
CASSSARLAGYNEQFF
TGTGCCAGCAGCTCCGCACGACTAGCGGGGTACAATGAGCAGTTCTTC
>.|TRBV3-1/TRBV3-2|TRBJ2-3|.
CASSLPVPDTQYF
TGTGCCAGCAGCCTACCGGTTCCAGATACGCAGTATTTT
>TRBD2|TRBV7-2|TRBJ2-3|.
CASSSNLAGGLDTQYF
TGTGCCAGCAGCTCCAATCTAGCGGGAGGGCTAGATACGCAGTATTTT
>.|TRBV12-5|TRBJ1-4|.
CASGLLRGASATNEKLFF
TGTGCTAGTGGTTTGCTGCGGGGGGCCTCTGCAACTAATGAAAAACTGTTTTTT
>TRBD2|TRBV19|TRBJ2-1|.
CATTSSRVPSGTSYNEQFF
TGTGCCACCACGTCCTCCAGGGTACCTAGCGGTACCTCCTACAATGAGCAGTTCTTC
>TRBD2|TRBV3-1/TRBV3-2|TRBJ2-7|.
CASSQERVAGSYEQYF
TGTGCCAGCAGCCAAGAAAGGGTAGCGGGTAGCTACGAGCAGTACTTC
>.|TRBV3-1/TRBV3-2|TRBJ2-5|.
CASSLMGAGQETQYF
TGTGCCAGCAGCCTAATGGGAGCCGGGCAAGAGACCCAGTACTTC
>.|TRBV24-1|TRBJ2-5|.
CATSPWGEVETQYF
TGTGCCACCAGTCCGTGGGGGGAAGTAGAGACCCAGTACTTC
>TRBD1|TRBV6-1|TRBJ1-4|.
CASSAYGQGGGEKLFF
TGTGCCAGCAGTGCGTACGGACAGGGCGGCGGGGAAAAACTGTTTTTT
>TRBD1|TRBV19|TRBJ2-4|.
CASSDTGGAFQYF
TGTGCCAGTAGTGATACAGGGGGCGCGTTTCAGTACTTC
>.|TRBV27|TRBJ2-2|.
CASSLSGRRNTGELFF
TGTGCCAGCAGTTTATCAGGCCGGAGGAACACCGGGGAGCTGTTTTTT
>.|TRBV9|TRBJ2-2|.
CASSDRVSGELFF
TGTGCCAGCAGCGACAGGGTTTCCGGGGAGCTGTTTTTT
>.|TRBV19|TRBJ1-5|.
CASIAQASRTYQPQHF
TGTGCCAGTATCGCACAGGCGTCCCGTACTTATCAGCCCCAGCATTTT
>.|TRBV19|TRBJ1-4|.
CASSIGGEKLFF
TGTGCCAGTAGTATTGGCGGGGAAAAACTGTTTTTT
>.|TRBV7-3|TRBJ2-1|few
CASSSSDSYNEQFF
TGTGCCAGCAGCTCCTCGGACAGTTACAATGAGCAGTTCTTC
>.|TRBV30|TRBJ2-7|.
CALEWGSYEQYF
TGTGCCTTGGAGTGGGGCAGCTACGAGCAGTACTTC
>TRBD2|TRBV13|TRBJ2-3|.
CASSLKGSGGVVDTQYF
TGTGCCAGCAGCTTAAAGGGGAGCGGGGGGGTAGTGGATACGCAGTATTTT
>.|TRBV12-5|TRBJ2-1|.
CASGLVGVEFF
TGTGCTAGTGGCTTGGTAGGGGTGGAGTTCTTC
>.|TRBV27|TRBJ1-5|.
CASSPSSIGANQPQHF
TGTGCCAGCAGTCCTTCCTCGATTGGGGCTAATCAGCCCCAGCATTTT
>.|TRBV6-6|TRBJ1-3|once
CASREQGAGNTIYF
TGTGCCAGCAGGGAACAGGGCGCTGGAAACACCATATATTTT
>.|TRBV24-1|TRBJ1-2|.
CATSDSETINYGYTF
TGTGCCACCAGTGATTCTGAGACAATAAACTATGGCTACACCTTC
>TRBD1|TRBV30|TRBJ1-5|.
CAWSQDRGNQPQHF
TGTGCCTGGAGTCAGGACAGGGGGAATCAGCCCCAGCATTTT
>.|TRBV4-2|TRBJ1-1|.
CASSPKLGGDTEAFF
TGTGCCAGCAGCCCGAAGCTCGGGGGTGACACTGAAGCTTTCTTT
>TRBD1|TRBV27|TRBJ2-5|.
CASSLWDRSQETQYF
TGTGCCAGCAGTTTATGGGACAGGTCCCAAGAGACCCAGTACTTC
>TRBD1|TRBV29-1|TRBJ1-1|once
CSVRTGGNTEAFF
TGCAGCGTTCGGACAGGGGGCAACACTGAAGCTTTCTTT
>.|TRBV5-4|TRBJ2-1|.
CASSSMAGEQFF
TGTGCCAGCAGCTCCATGGCGGGTGAGCAGTTCTTC
>TRBD1|TRBV6-1|TRBJ2-5|.
CASSEVLQGEETQYF
TGTGCCAGCAGTGAAGTACTTCAGGGGGAAGAGACCCAGTACTTC
>TRBD1|TRBV27|TRBJ2-7|.
CASRYVDRGFYEQYF
TGTGCCAGCAGATATGTGGACAGGGGGTTCTACGAGCAGTACTTC
>.|TRBV5-6|TRBJ2-7|.
CASSFYSGAYEQYF
TGTGCCAGCAGCTTTTATTCGGGGGCCTACGAGCAGTACTTC
>TRBD2|TRBV10-3|TRBJ2-7|once
CAISESISGARYEQYF
TGTGCCATCAGTGAGTCGATTAGCGGGGCCCGCTACGAGCAGTACTTC
>TRBD1|TRBV6-4|TRBJ1-1|.
CASSEGQGSTEAFF
TGTGCCAGCAGTGAGGGACAGGGGTCCACTGAAGCTTTCTTT
>TRBD1|TRBV29-1|TRBJ2-6|.
CSVEDPRDRGMVGANVLTF
TGCAGCGTTGAAGATCCCCGGGACAGGGGAATGGTTGGGGCCAACGTCCTGACTTTC
>TRBD1|TRBV9|TRBJ2-1|.
CASGDRGNNEQFF
TGTGCCAGCGGGGACAGGGGCAACAATGAGCAGTTCTTC
>TRBD1|TRBV7-2|TRBJ1-6|.
CASSPRTGGYDSYNSPLHF
TGTGCCAGCAGCCCCCGGACAGGGGGTTATGACTCCTATAATTCACCCCTCCACTTT
>.|TRBV19|TRBJ1-1|.
CASSPGITEAFF
TGTGCCAGTTCCCCGGGGATCACTGAAGCTTTCTTT
>.|TRBV28|TRBJ1-4|.
CARESATNEKLFF
TGTGCCAGAGAGAGTGCAACTAATGAAAAACTGTTTTTT
>TRBD1|TRBV24-1|TRBJ1-5|few
CATSDSLRGQPQHF
TGTGCCACCAGTGATTCACTCAGGGGGCAGCCCCAGCATTTT
>.|TRBV5-8|TRBJ1-2|.
CASSSSGGREANYGYTF
TGTGCCAGCAGCTCATCCGGTGGGAGAGAAGCTAACTATGGCTACACCTTC
>TRBD1|TRBV4-1|TRBJ1-3|.
CASSQGDRLGNTIYF
TGCGCCAGCAGCCAAGGGGACAGGCTCGGGAACACCATATATTTT
>TRBD1|TRBV5-5|TRBJ1-5|.
CASSLVPGGGGQPQHF
TGTGCCAGCAGCTTGGTGCCAGGGGGCGGAGGTCAGCCCCAGCATTTT
>TRBD1|TRBV7-2|TRBJ1-2|.
CASSLATGIGYGYTF
TGTGCCAGCAGCTTAGCGACAGGGATAGGGTATGGCTACACCTTC
>.|TRBV5-6|TRBJ1-2|.
CASSLGHRGYTF
TGTGCCAGCAGCTTGGGACATCGTGGCTACACCTTC
>.|TRBV7-3|TRBJ1-1|many
CASSLSGGLSEAFF
TGTGCCAGCAGCTTATCTGGCGGTCTCAGTGAAGCTTTCTTT
>.|TRBV5-1|TRBJ2-1|.
CASSRTGTSNNEQFF
TGCGCCAGCAGTCGGACTGGAACCTCGAACAATGAGCAGTTCTTC
>TRBD1|TRBV10-3|TRBJ1-2|.
CAISDGQGSNYGYTF
TGTGCCATCAGTGATGGACAGGGCAGTAACTATGGCTACACCTTC
>TRBD1|TRBV9|TRBJ1-2|.
CASSVDRGYGYTF
TGTGCCAGCAGCGTCGACAGGGGGTATGGCTACACCTTC
>.|TRBV18|TRBJ1-5|.
CASSPVEDQPQHF
TGTGCCAGCTCACCAGTTGAGGATCAGCCCCAGCATTTT